The source of this TCR beta chain is a study of blood T cells in healthy people across ages. The study's findings and limits: The donors' CMV status was not determined, possibly confounding changes in expanded clonotypes. Long-lived donors had more naive CD4+ cells and higher diversity than aged donors.

Next came a second PCR, run for 7 to 11 cycles, which used a sample-barcoded 5' primer along with a J-beta primer mix. There were at least 2.5 million CDR3-containing paired-end reads obtained from each sample. TCRdb re-derived calls from the 5' RACE reads in MiXCR, one entry per CDR3 protein. The sample has 450,000 to 700,000 distinct CDR3 sequences; 27% are singletons. J lost 5 bases, V lost 3 bases, and 7 bases had no gene match. The length of the CDR3 is 14 residues. Germline assignment: CDR1 SGHTA and CDR2 FQGNSA. Remarks on this clonotype: Its target is unknown.

The V call is TRBV7-2, the J call TRBJ2-7; 7 bases are shared with TRBD1. Sequencing input: blood. The receptor's source is a woman in her seventies in good health. The CDR3 DNA sequence: TGTGCCAGCAGCTTGACAGGGAAGATTCACGAGCAGTACTTC. Amino acids: CASSLTGKIHEQYF.